This T cell receptor (beta chain) was recovered during a study of vaccination and CD4 T cells after COVID-19. Study-wide context: Stimulation of cells relied on overlapping spike peptides derived from SARS-CoV-2, HCoV-NL63, HCoV-OC43 and HCoV-229E.

After removal of 6 bases from V and 7 bases from J, the junction contained 11 bases not matched to a gene. This CDR3 contains 14 residues. Treatment of the sample: roughly 10-day PBMC culture with coronavirus spike peptide pools or control peptides (ViraFEST assay). Researchers collected the unexposed donor's CD4+ T cells before the COVID-19 pandemic (2011-2018). Details on this clonotype: Its target is not known.

Oncomine TCR Beta short-read sequencing was applied to DNA from cultured CD4+ T cells. The authors extracted genomic DNA from cultured CD4+ T cells. TCRdb recomputed calls from the PCR reads with MiXCR, one row per CDR3 protein. This table has 6,400 or so distinct CDR3 sequences, roughly 29% appearing once. Sample: CD4+ T cells from blood, cultured in vitro. This chain uses TRBV12-3 or TRBV12-4 with TRBJ1-1; 7 bases align to TRBD1. The clonotype originates from a human donor in good health. The DNA for the CDR3 is TGTGCCAGCAGGTTACAGGGGATACTGGTTGAAGCTTTCTTT. Translated, it gives CASRLQGILVEAFF.